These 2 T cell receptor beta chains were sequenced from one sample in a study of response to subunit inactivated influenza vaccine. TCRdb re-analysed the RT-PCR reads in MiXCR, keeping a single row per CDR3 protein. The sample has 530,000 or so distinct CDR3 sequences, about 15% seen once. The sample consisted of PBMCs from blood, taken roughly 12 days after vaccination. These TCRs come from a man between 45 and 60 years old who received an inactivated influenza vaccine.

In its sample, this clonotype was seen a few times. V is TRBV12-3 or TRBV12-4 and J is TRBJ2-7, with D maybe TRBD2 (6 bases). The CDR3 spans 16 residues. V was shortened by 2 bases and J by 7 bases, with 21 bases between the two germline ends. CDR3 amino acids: CASSLSPGAFGREQYF. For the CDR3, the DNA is TGTGCCAGCAGTTTATCCCCAGGAGCGTTTGGGAGGGAGCAGTACTTC.

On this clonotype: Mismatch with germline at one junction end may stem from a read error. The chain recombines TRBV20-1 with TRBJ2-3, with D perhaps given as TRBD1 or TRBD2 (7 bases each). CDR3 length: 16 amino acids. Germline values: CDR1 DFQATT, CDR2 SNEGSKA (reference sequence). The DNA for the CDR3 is TGCAGTGCGTATCCTAGCGGCCAGGGGGGCACATATACGCAGTATTTT. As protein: CSAYPSGQGGTYTQYF.